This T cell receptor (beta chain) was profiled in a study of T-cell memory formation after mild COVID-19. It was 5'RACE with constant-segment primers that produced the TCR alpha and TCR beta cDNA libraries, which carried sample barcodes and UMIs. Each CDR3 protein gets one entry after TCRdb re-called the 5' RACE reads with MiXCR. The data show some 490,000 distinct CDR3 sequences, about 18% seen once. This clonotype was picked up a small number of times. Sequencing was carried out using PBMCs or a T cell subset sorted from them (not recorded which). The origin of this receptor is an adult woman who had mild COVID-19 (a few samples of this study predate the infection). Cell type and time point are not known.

The CDR3 is CASRQGADTEAFF. The CDR3 DNA follows: TGCGCCAGCAGACAGGGGGCGGACACTGAAGCTTTCTTT. V is TRBV5-1 and J is TRBJ1-1, with 9 bases aligning to TRBD1. Germline V gene lookup returns CDR1 SGHRS and CDR2 YFSETQ. Trimming took 5 bases from V and 3 from J; bases not matched to a gene: 2. The CDR3 has 13 amino acids. Full variable domain (outside the CDR3, taken from reference TRBV5-1 and TRBJ1-1): KAGVTQTPRYLIKTRGQQVTLSCSPISGHRSVSWYQQTPGQGLQFLFEYFSETQRNKGNFPGRFSGRQFSNSRSEMNVSTLELGDSALYLCASRQGADTEAFFGQGTRLTVV.